This T cell receptor (beta chain) was identified in a study of blood T cell repertoires in COVID-19. Only in-frame clones appear in the TCRdb table, and some are missing; sequencing was by immunoSEQ multiplex PCR. The data show 65,000 or so clones, roughly nine tenths seen once. J lost 0 bases, V lost 5 bases, and 9 bases had no gene match. Germline lookup yields CDR1 MNHEY and CDR2 SMNVEV (reference sequence). The CDR3 has 16 amino acids. Sequencing was performed on peripheral blood. This TCR was recovered from a human donor with acute or convalescent COVID-19. The donor label of this sample is uncertain. The chain has TRBV27 and TRBJ1-2; 7 bases fit TRBD1. The CDR3 DNA reads as TGTGCCAGCAGTCTCCTGCAGGGGGGAGCTAACTATGGCTACACCTTC. It yields the protein CASSLLQGGANYGYTF.